This is a list of T cell receptor beta chains from one sample in a study of blood T cell repertoires in COVID-19. The table came from immunoSEQ multiplex PCR; TCRdb's copy has only in-frame clones and leaves some out. Here the sample spans roughly 200,000 clones, 80% to 90% being singletons. Input material: PBMCs or T cells enriched from blood (not recorded which). The receptors were gathered from a woman in her forties or fifties in a cohort exposed to, infected with or recovered from COVID-19 (not recorded which). Both conserved end residues are part of each CDR3. D genes are given only for firm matches. Not every row has a clone size; where given, it reads once, few, many or a size class.

d_call: NA
clone_size: few
j_call: TRBJ1-5
v_call: TRBV3-1/TRBV3-2
cdr3_aa: CASSQYRALPPAGIHSNQPQHF
cdr3_nt: TGTGCCAGCAGCCAATATAGGGCCCTTCCCCCAGCAGGGATCCATAGCAATCAGCCCCAGCATTTT

d_call: TRBD1
clone_size: NA
j_call: TRBJ1-1
v_call: TRBV5-4
cdr3_aa: CASSQDRVNTEAFF
cdr3_nt: TGTGCCAGCAGCCAAGACAGGGTGAACACTGAAGCTTTCTTT

d_call: TRBD2
clone_size: NA
j_call: TRBJ2-1
v_call: TRBV5-4
cdr3_aa: CASCRGGDYNEQFF
cdr3_nt: TGTGCCAGCTGTCGTGGGGGGGACTACAATGAGCAGTTCTTC

d_call: NA
clone_size: NA
j_call: TRBJ2-4
v_call: TRBV21-1
cdr3_aa: CASSPINRTGENIQYF
cdr3_nt: TGTGCCAGCAGCCCTATTAACAGGACAGGGGAAAACATTCAGTACTTC

d_call: NA
clone_size: NA
j_call: TRBJ1-4
v_call: TRBV19
cdr3_aa: CASSISEKLFF
cdr3_nt: TGTGCCAGTAGTATTAGTGAAAAACTGTTTTTT

d_call: TRBD2
clone_size: NA
j_call: TRBJ2-5
v_call: TRBV13
cdr3_aa: CASSLAELQETQYF
cdr3_nt: TGTGCCAGCAGTCTAGCGGAGCTGCAAGAGACCCAGTACTTC

d_call: NA
clone_size: NA
j_call: TRBJ1-3
v_call: TRBV7-9
cdr3_aa: CASSTQGILLGNTIYF
cdr3_nt: TGTGCCAGCAGCACACAGGGTATTTTGCTTGGAAACACCATATATTTT

d_call: TRBD1
clone_size: NA
j_call: TRBJ2-3
v_call: TRBV2
cdr3_aa: CASSELGSGGVTDTQYF
cdr3_nt: TGTGCCAGCAGTGAACTCGGGTCAGGGGGCGTAACAGATACGCAGTATTTT

d_call: NA
clone_size: NA
j_call: TRBJ1-1
v_call: TRBV7-9
cdr3_aa: CASSPSLSNTEAFF
cdr3_nt: TGTGCCAGCAGCCCCAGTCTCAGTAACACTGAAGCTTTCTTT

d_call: TRBD1
clone_size: NA
j_call: TRBJ1-1
v_call: TRBV4-2
cdr3_aa: CASSQIQGMNTEAFF
cdr3_nt: TGTGCCAGCAGCCAAATACAGGGGATGAACACTGAAGCTTTCTTT

d_call: NA
clone_size: NA
j_call: TRBJ1-1
v_call: TRBV11-2
cdr3_aa: CASSPGTFLEAFF
cdr3_nt: TGTGCCAGCAGCCCCGGGACTTTTCTTGAAGCTTTCTTT

d_call: TRBD2
clone_size: NA
j_call: TRBJ2-1
v_call: TRBV5-1
cdr3_aa: CASSLLTSAGEQFF
cdr3_nt: TGCGCCAGCAGCCTATTGACTAGCGCAGGTGAGCAGTTCTTC

d_call: TRBD1
clone_size: NA
j_call: TRBJ1-4
v_call: TRBV5-5
cdr3_aa: CASSPRQGATNEKLFF
cdr3_nt: TGTGCCAGCAGCCCGCGACAGGGGGCAACTAATGAAAAACTGTTTTTT

d_call: TRBD1
clone_size: NA
j_call: TRBJ2-5
v_call: TRBV9
cdr3_aa: CASSGTGGRVETQYF
cdr3_nt: TGTGCCAGCAGCGGAACAGGGGGCAGGGTTGAGACCCAGTACTTC

d_call: TRBD2
clone_size: NA
j_call: TRBJ2-1
v_call: TRBV11-1
cdr3_aa: CASSFLAGDYNEQFF
cdr3_nt: TGTGCCAGCAGCTTCCTAGCGGGGGACTACAATGAGCAGTTCTTC

d_call: TRBD1
clone_size: NA
j_call: TRBJ1-1
v_call: TRBV27
cdr3_aa: CASSRQGWSTEAFF
cdr3_nt: TGTGCCAGCAGTCGACAGGGGTGGAGCACTGAAGCTTTCTTT

d_call: NA
clone_size: NA
j_call: TRBJ1-2
v_call: TRBV9
cdr3_aa: CASSVATGIGYGYTF
cdr3_nt: TGTGCCAGCAGCGTGGCCACAGGGATCGGCTATGGCTACACCTTC

d_call: NA
clone_size: NA
j_call: TRBJ1-4
v_call: TRBV28
cdr3_aa: CASSLAAWYEKLFF
cdr3_nt: TGTGCCAGCAGCCTAGCCGCGTGGTATGAAAAACTGTTTTTT

d_call: NA
clone_size: NA
j_call: TRBJ1-5
v_call: TRBV19
cdr3_aa: CASSGGGALGNQPQHF
cdr3_nt: TGTGCCAGTAGCGGGGGAGGGGCATTGGGCAATCAGCCCCAGCATTTT

d_call: TRBD1
clone_size: NA
j_call: TRBJ2-7
v_call: TRBV5-1
cdr3_aa: CASSPDRGQTEQYF
cdr3_nt: TGCGCCAGCAGCCCGGACAGGGGGCAGACCGAGCAGTACTTC

d_call: NA
clone_size: NA
j_call: TRBJ1-2
v_call: TRBV12-2
cdr3_aa: CASRLMRNYGYTF
cdr3_nt: TGTGCAAGTCGCTTAATGCGTAACTATGGCTACACCTTC

d_call: TRBD1
clone_size: once
j_call: TRBJ1-4
v_call: TRBV6-4
cdr3_aa: CASIDRGRANEKLFF
cdr3_nt: TGTGCCAGCATTGACAGGGGTCGGGCTAATGAAAAACTGTTTTTT

d_call: TRBD2
clone_size: once
j_call: TRBJ2-7
v_call: TRBV10-3
cdr3_aa: CAISESRLAGGSYEQYF
cdr3_nt: TGTGCCATCAGTGAGTCACGACTAGCGGGGGGATCCTACGAGCAGTACTTC

d_call: TRBD1
clone_size: NA
j_call: TRBJ1-2
v_call: TRBV5-1
cdr3_aa: CASSPDRVWAGYTF
cdr3_nt: TGCGCCAGCAGCCCGGACAGGGTTTGGGCGGGCTACACCTTC

d_call: NA
clone_size: NA
j_call: TRBJ1-2
v_call: TRBV12-3/TRBV12-4
cdr3_aa: CASSLRQANSYTF
cdr3_nt: TGTGCCAGCAGTTTAAGGCAAGCGAATAGCTACACCTTC

d_call: TRBD1
clone_size: NA
j_call: TRBJ2-5
v_call: TRBV5-1
cdr3_aa: CASSFGFSSGTGHETQYF
cdr3_nt: TGCGCCAGCAGCTTCGGCTTTTCATCCGGGACAGGGCATGAGACCCAGTACTTC

d_call: TRBD2
clone_size: NA
j_call: TRBJ2-3
v_call: TRBV27
cdr3_aa: CASSLLGGGLSPSTDTQYF
cdr3_nt: TGTGCCAGCAGTTTGCTCGGGGGGGGCCTATCTCCTAGCACAGATACGCAGTATTTT

d_call: TRBD1
clone_size: NA
j_call: TRBJ1-3
v_call: TRBV4-1
cdr3_aa: CASSSRQGQFSGNTIYF
cdr3_nt: TGCGCCAGCAGCTCGCGACAGGGACAGTTCTCTGGAAACACCATATATTTT

d_call: NA
clone_size: NA
j_call: TRBJ1-1
v_call: TRBV7-3
cdr3_aa: CASSTRGGEREAFF
cdr3_nt: TGTGCCAGCAGCACCCGTGGGGGGGAGCGTGAAGCTTTCTTT

d_call: TRBD2
clone_size: NA
j_call: TRBJ2-1
v_call: TRBV19
cdr3_aa: CASSERDSYNEQFF
cdr3_nt: TGTGCCAGTAGTGAGCGGGACTCCTACAATGAGCAGTTCTTC

d_call: NA
clone_size: many
j_call: TRBJ1-2
v_call: TRBV6-5
cdr3_aa: CASSPSNYGYTF
cdr3_nt: TGTGCCAGCAGCCCCTCTAACTATGGCTACACCTTC

d_call: TRBD2
clone_size: NA
j_call: TRBJ2-3
v_call: TRBV5-1
cdr3_aa: CASGNSGATQYF
cdr3_nt: TGCGCCAGCGGGAATAGCGGGGCTACGCAGTATTTT

d_call: TRBD1
clone_size: NA
j_call: TRBJ2-7
v_call: TRBV18
cdr3_aa: CASSPGQSYYEQYF
cdr3_nt: TGTGCCAGCTCACCGGGACAGAGCTACTACGAGCAGTACTTC

d_call: NA
clone_size: NA
j_call: TRBJ1-5
v_call: TRBV4-3
cdr3_aa: CASSQDLSLNQPQHF
cdr3_nt: TGCGCCAGCAGCCAAGATTTGAGCCTCAATCAGCCCCAGCATTTT

d_call: NA
clone_size: NA
j_call: TRBJ1-3
v_call: TRBV4-3
cdr3_aa: CASSHTGSGNTIYF
cdr3_nt: TGCGCCAGCAGCCACACAGGCTCTGGAAACACCATATATTTT

d_call: NA
clone_size: NA
j_call: TRBJ1-3
v_call: TRBV9
cdr3_aa: CASSDTGSSGNTIYF
cdr3_nt: TGTGCCAGCAGCGACACAGGGAGCTCTGGAAACACCATATATTTT

d_call: NA
clone_size: few
j_call: TRBJ1-3
v_call: TRBV4-2
cdr3_aa: CASSLSGGSGGNTIYF
cdr3_nt: TGTGCCAGCAGCCTTTCGGGGGGGAGCGGTGGAAACACCATATATTTT

d_call: TRBD2
clone_size: NA
j_call: TRBJ2-1
v_call: TRBV6-6
cdr3_aa: CASSQGGDNEQFF
cdr3_nt: TGTGCCAGCAGTCAGGGAGGGGACAATGAGCAGTTCTTC

d_call: TRBD1
clone_size: NA
j_call: TRBJ1-1
v_call: TRBV29-1
cdr3_aa: CSVRTGTVNTEAFF
cdr3_nt: TGCAGCGTCCGGACCGGGACAGTGAACACTGAAGCTTTCTTT

d_call: TRBD1
clone_size: once
j_call: TRBJ2-6
v_call: TRBV4-1
cdr3_aa: CASSQGSQGVRAGANVLTF
cdr3_nt: TGCGCCAGCAGCCAAGGATCCCAGGGGGTTAGAGCTGGGGCCAACGTCCTGACTTTC

d_call: TRBD1
clone_size: NA
j_call: TRBJ1-4
v_call: TRBV12-3/TRBV12-4
cdr3_aa: CASGTVGEKLFF
cdr3_nt: TGTGCCAGCGGGACAGTTGGTGAAAAACTGTTTTTT

d_call: NA
clone_size: once
j_call: TRBJ2-7
v_call: TRBV15
cdr3_aa: CATSRAGGLSYEQYF
cdr3_nt: TGTGCCACCAGCAGAGCTGGGGGGTTGTCCTACGAGCAGTACTTC

d_call: NA
clone_size: NA
j_call: TRBJ2-3
v_call: TRBV7-9
cdr3_aa: CASSFYDDTQYF
cdr3_nt: TGTGCCAGCAGCTTCTACGATGATACGCAGTATTTT

d_call: NA
clone_size: NA
j_call: TRBJ2-7
v_call: TRBV27
cdr3_aa: CASSLASTYEQYF
cdr3_nt: TGTGCCAGCAGTTTAGCCTCAACTTACGAGCAGTACTTC

d_call: NA
clone_size: NA
j_call: TRBJ1-1
v_call: TRBV28
cdr3_aa: CASSPPPENTEAFF
cdr3_nt: TGTGCCAGCAGTCCCCCCCCAGAGAACACTGAAGCTTTCTTT

d_call: TRBD1
clone_size: NA
j_call: TRBJ1-2
v_call: TRBV5-6
cdr3_aa: CASSLANWGQGSGGYTF
cdr3_nt: TGTGCCAGCAGCTTGGCCAATTGGGGACAGGGGAGTGGTGGCTACACCTTC

d_call: TRBD2
clone_size: NA
j_call: TRBJ2-2
v_call: TRBV5-6
cdr3_aa: CASSLAGGMNTGELFF
cdr3_nt: TGTGCCAGCAGCTTGGCCGGGGGGATGAACACCGGGGAGCTGTTTTTT

d_call: TRBD1
clone_size: few
j_call: TRBJ1-1
v_call: TRBV7-9
cdr3_aa: CASRPGGGTMNTEAFF
cdr3_nt: TGTGCCAGCCGCCCTGGAGGGGGCACGATGAACACTGAAGCTTTCTTT